This T cell receptor (beta chain) is from a study of T cell responses to AZD1222 COVID-19 vaccine. Study-wide points: Most donors were white British and more were female, and clonal diversity was possibly underestimated.

Notes on this clone: As yet, its antigen is unknown.

Germline V CDR1 and CDR2: SGHDN, FVKESK. The V end was cut by 4 bases, the J end by 6 bases, with 15 bases between. The CDR3 runs to 14 residues. The repertoire was sequenced with immunoSEQ multiplex PCR; TCRdb's copy has only in-frame clones and lacks some. The data contain about 99,000 clones, roughly nine tenths of them singletons. This rearrangement joins TRBV14 to TRBJ1-2, with D possibly TRBD1 on 5 matching bases. The clonotype comes from an adult in good health. The sample in question was peripheral blood, obtained on day 0 of AZD1222 vaccination. The CDR3 is CASSPTTGTDGYTF. CDR3 sequence (DNA): TGTGCCAGCAGCCCTACGACGGGGACGGATGGCTACACCTTC.